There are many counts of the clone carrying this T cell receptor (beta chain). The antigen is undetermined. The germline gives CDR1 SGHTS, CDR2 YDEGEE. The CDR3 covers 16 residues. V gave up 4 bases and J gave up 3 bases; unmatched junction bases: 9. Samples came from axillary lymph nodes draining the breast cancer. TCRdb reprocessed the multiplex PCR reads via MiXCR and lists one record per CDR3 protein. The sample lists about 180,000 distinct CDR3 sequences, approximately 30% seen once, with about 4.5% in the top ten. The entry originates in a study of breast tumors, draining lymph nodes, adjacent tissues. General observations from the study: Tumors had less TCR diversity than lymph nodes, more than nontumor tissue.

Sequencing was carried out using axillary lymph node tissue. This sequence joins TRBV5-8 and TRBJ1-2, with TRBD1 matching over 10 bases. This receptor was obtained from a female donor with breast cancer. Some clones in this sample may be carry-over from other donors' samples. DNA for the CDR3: TGTGCCAGCAGCGTTGACAGGGGGCGCCCCGACTATGGCTACACCTTC. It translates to CASSVDRGRPDYGYTF.